The 29 T cell receptor beta chains below come from one sample, sequenced in a study of shared clonotypes between healthy human individuals. Repertoires were generated with immunoSEQ multiplex PCR, while TCRdb's copy carries only in-frame clones and drops some. This sample yields 1,400,000 or so clones, of which approximately 98.5% are seen a single time; under 0.45% belongs to the top ten. The sample comprised naive CD4+ T cells sorted from blood. The sample's subset: CD45RA+ positively selected. The source is a young man in good health.

The chain couples TRBV10-3 to TRBJ1-1; 8 nucleotides line up with TRBD1. The CDR3 sequence is 15 residues long. Per germline, CDR1 ENHRY and CDR2 SYGVKD. Trimming cost V 0 bases and J 8 bases; bases outside gene matches: 8. The CDR3, as DNA: TGTGCCATCAGTGAGTCGAGGCAGGGGGCAGGAGAAGCTTTCTTT. It is translated as CAISESRQGAGEAFF.

This clone appeared a single time. This chain connects TRBV9 to TRBJ2-1; no clear D. V lost 5 bases and J 4 bases, leaving 25 bases between the germline ends. CDR1 and CDR2 (germline): SGDLS, YYNGEE. The CDR3 sequence is 18 residues long. The CDR3 here is CASRSTKSTLCPYNEQFF. The CDR3 nucleotides read TGTGCCAGCAGAAGCACCAAAAGTACCCTGTGCCCTTACAATGAGCAGTTCTTC.

CDR3 coding DNA: TGTGCCAGCAGTTACCTCCAGGGGAGCTATGGCTACACCTTC. Encoded protein: CASSYLQGSYGYTF. The rearrangement links TRBV6-5 to TRBJ1-2; tentative D call: TRBD1 (6 bases). The CDR3 totals 14 residues. CDR1 and CDR2 (germline): MNHEY, SVGAGI. Trimming cost V 2 bases and J 4 bases, with 11 bases left between them.

Comments on this clone: The same CDR3 arises from other DNA sequences in this sample as well. V and J are TRBV15 and TRBJ1-5; D not certain. Trimming removed 0 bases from V and 2 bases from J, with 5 bases in between. The CDR3 has 14 amino acids. Germline V gene sequence: CDR1 LNHNV, CDR2 YYDKDF (reference sequence). CDR3 sequence reads: CATSRERGNQPQHF. The CDR3 coding sequence is TGTGCCACCAGCAGAGAACGGGGCAATCAGCCCCAGCATTTT.

V usage is TRBV10-3 and J usage is TRBJ2-3; 10 nucleotides line up with TRBD1. The CDR3 sequence is 18 residues long. With V trimmed by 5 bases and J by 2 bases, 13 bases remained unmatched. Germline CDR1 and CDR2: ENHRY and SYGVKD. The CDR3, as DNA: TGTGCCATCAGTCAACCTACCGGGACAGGGGTTAACACAGATACGCAGTATTTT. Protein sequence: CAISQPTGTGVNTDTQYF.

This clone was counted once. The rearrangement joins TRBV10-1 to TRBJ2-1; 8 nucleotides align to TRBD2. Germline V gene lookup returns CDR1 WNHNN and CDR2 SYGVQD (reference sequence). The CDR3 is 13 residues long. V was pared by 2 bases and J by 9 bases, with 3 bases of the junction left unmatched. In DNA, the CDR3 is TGCGCCAGCAGTGAGACTAGCGGTCGTGAGCAGTTCTTC. It translates to CASSETSGREQFF.

The V and J genes are TRBV6-5 and TRBJ1-1; D gene ambiguous. V was clipped by 6 bases and J by 0 bases, with 8 bases between them. This CDR3 region has 13 residues. The germline V gene encodes CDR1 MNHEY and CDR2 SVGAGI. CDR3 coding DNA: TGTGCCAGCAGGGGGAGGATGAACACTGAAGCTTTCTTT. Encoded protein: CASRGRMNTEAFF.

V gene TRBV4-2 combines with J gene TRBJ2-5; either TRBD1 or TRBD2 may fit D (6 bases each). Germline V gene data show CDR1 as LGHNA and CDR2 as YNFKEQ. The CDR3 runs to 16 residues. V was shortened by 8 bases and J by 0 bases, with 19 bases between the two germline ends. The CDR3 DNA is TGTGCCAGCGGAGGGACAAGGGAGCTCTACCAAGAGACCCAGTACTTC. This codes for CASGGTRELYQETQYF.

The chain links TRBV18 to TRBJ1-2, with D maybe TRBD1 (5 bases). Between the trimmed V and J ends, which lost 4 bases and 7 bases, there was a span of 10 bases. This CDR3 spans 12 amino acids. The germline V gene has CDR1 KGHSH and CDR2 LQKENI. CDR3 DNA: TGTGCCAGCTCACAGGGGATTCCTGGCTACACCTTC. Its translation: CASSQGIPGYTF.

This chain joins TRBV5-5 and TRBJ2-2; no firm D call. The V gene lost 0 bases and the J gene lost 0 bases, with 18 bases spanning the gap. Looked up from germline, CDR1 is SGHKS and CDR2 is YYEKEE (reference sequence). The CDR3 covers 19 residues. CDR3 in DNA: TGTGCCAGCAGCTTGGCCGGGCGGATACAGTTCGCGAACACCGGGGAGCTGTTTTTT. Its translation is CASSLAGRIQFANTGELFF.

The chain links TRBV4-1 to TRBJ2-7; D could derive from TRBD1 or TRBD2 (5 bases each). V was clipped by 1 base and J by 6 bases, with 16 bases between them. Germline CDR1 MGHRA, CDR2 YSYEKL. This CDR3 is 15 amino acids long. CDR3 protein: CASSQGGPNTGEQYF. CDR3 nucleotides: TGCGCCAGCAGCCAAGGGGGACCGAATACTGGCGAGCAGTACTTC.

The chain combines TRBV5-1 with TRBJ1-1; D unclear. CDR3 length: 12 residues. The V end was cut by 4 bases, the J end by 6 bases, with 10 bases between. Germline V gene data show CDR1 as SGHRS and CDR2 as YFSETQ. CDR3 sequence reads: CASSPVASEAFF. The CDR3 DNA follows: TGCGCCAGCAGCCCTGTTGCTTCTGAAGCTTTCTTT. The complete variable domain, with remaining parts taken from reference TRBV5-1 and TRBJ1-1, reads KAGVTQTPRYLIKTRGQQVTLSCSPISGHRSVSWYQQTPGQGLQFLFEYFSETQRNKGNFPGRFSGRQFSNSRSEMNVSTLELGDSALYLCASSPVASEAFFGQGTRLTVV.

This sequence joins TRBV7-2 and TRBJ2-1; D ambiguous. Germline loops: CDR1 SGHTA, CDR2 FQGNSA. Deletions cut 3 bases from V and 6 bases from J, with 0 bases between. There are 10 residues in the CDR3. The CDR3: CASSFNEQFF. Written as DNA, the CDR3 is TGTGCCAGCAGCTTCAATGAGCAGTTCTTC.

The chain combines TRBV7-9 with TRBJ2-1; 11 bases map to TRBD2. CDR1 SEHNR and CDR2 FQNEAQ come from the germline V gene (reference sequence). The CDR3 runs to 17 residues. The J segment lost 4 bases and the V segment lost 4 bases, leaving 9 bases of the junction unmatched. The CDR3 region is CASSSPGTSGIYNEQFF. CDR3 nucleotides: TGTGCCAGCAGCTCGCCCGGGACTAGCGGCATATACAATGAGCAGTTCTTC.

The V call is TRBV30, the J call TRBJ2-7; TRBD2 matches 14 bases. The J segment lost 2 bases and the V segment lost 3 bases, leaving 3 bases of the junction unmatched. The V gene's germline CDR1 is GTSNPN and CDR2 SVGIG (reference sequence). The CDR3 extends over 15 amino acids. CDR3 in amino acids: CAWSVGLAGAYEQYF. CDR3 bases: TGTGCCTGGAGCGTGGGACTAGCGGGGGCCTACGAGCAGTACTTC.

This rearrangement joins TRBV7-2 to TRBJ2-1; 9 positions match TRBD2. The CDR3 totals 16 residues. With 1 base clipped from V and 8 bases from J, the junction kept 9 bases outside the gene matches. Germline V gives CDR1 SGHTA, CDR2 FQGNSA. In DNA, the CDR3 is TGTGCCAGCAGCTTAGTGGCTAGCGGGACCGGTGATGAGCAGTTCTTC. Translated, it gives CASSLVASGTGDEQFF.

This sequence joins TRBV9 and TRBJ2-3, with TRBD1 identical over 9 bases. The germline V gene encodes CDR1 SGDLS and CDR2 YYNGEE. The junction had 11 bases not matched to a gene; V was cut back by 1 base and J by 5 bases. The CDR3 is made up of 17 amino acids. The CDR3 reads CASSVFPGQGFGDTQYF. In nucleotides, the CDR3 is TGTGCCAGCAGCGTATTTCCGGGACAGGGTTTCGGAGATACGCAGTATTTT.

The J gene is TRBJ1-4, the V gene TRBV18; D remains unclear. This CDR3 has 13 amino acids. The V end was cut by 6 bases, the J end by 5 bases, with 10 bases between. The germline gives CDR1 KGHSH, CDR2 LQKENI. For the CDR3, the DNA is TGTGCCAGCTCGCCCGACGGAAATGAAAAACTGTTTTTT. This translates into CASSPDGNEKLFF.

About this clone itself: This sample also contains other DNA sequences that code for the same CDR3. The J gene is TRBJ2-5, the V gene TRBV18; no clear D. There are 13 residues in the CDR3. CDR1 is KGHSH, CDR2 LQKENI, per germline. Trimming stripped 3 bases from V and 5 bases from J, with 10 bases between. The CDR3 sequence: CASSPRVLETQYF. CDR3 sequence (DNA): TGTGCCAGCTCACCTCGGGTATTGGAGACCCAGTACTTC.

This rearrangement joins TRBV28 to TRBJ1-5, with 7 positions matching TRBD1. Germline loops: CDR1 MDHEN, CDR2 SYDVKM. Losses at the gene ends were 6 bases for V and 4 bases for J; bases not matched to a gene: 12. The CDR3 is 16 residues long. CDR3 in amino acids: CASREGRGGRNQPQHF. CDR3 DNA: TGTGCCAGCAGGGAGGGAAGAGGGGGCAGGAATCAGCCCCAGCATTTT.

The chain joins TRBV11-2 to TRBJ2-2, with D uncertain. Germline CDR1 and CDR2: SGHAT and FQNNGV. Trimming left V 6 bases short and J 0 bases short, with 8 bases between. The CDR3 length is 14 residues. The CDR3 DNA sequence: TGTGCCAGCAGTTTTGACCCGAACACCGGGGAGCTGTTTTTT. Amino acids: CASSFDPNTGELFF.

A word on this clone: Other DNA sequences in the sample encode the same CDR3. The chain couples TRBV5-1 to TRBJ2-3, with a tentative D call TRBD2 (6 bases). Per germline, CDR1 SGHRS and CDR2 YFSETQ. CDR3 length: 15 amino acids. The V gene lost 4 bases and the J gene lost 2 bases, with 14 bases spanning the gap. CDR3 protein: CASSLTGTSTDTQYF. The CDR3, as DNA: TGCGCCAGCAGCCTAACCGGGACTTCCACAGATACGCAGTATTTT.

This chain connects TRBV5-4 to TRBJ1-5; D may be TRBD1 (6 bases). The CDR3 covers 14 residues. Trimming took 5 bases from V and 7 from J, leaving 16 bases between them. CDR1 and CDR2 (germline): SGHNT, YYREEE (reference sequence). The chain's CDR3 is CASSIQGRGQPQHF. The CDR3 DNA is TGTGCCAGCAGTATACAGGGACGTGGACAGCCCCAGCATTTT.

V usage is TRBV7-9 and J usage is TRBJ1-3, with TRBD1 as a possible D gene (6 bases). The CDR3 has 18 residues. The germline V gene has CDR1 SEHNR and CDR2 FQNEAQ (reference sequence). Trimming took 2 bases from V and 6 from J, leaving 23 bases between them. The CDR3 coding sequence is TGTGCCAGCAGCTTATCGGGCCGCGGTACAGGGAGCGAAAACACCATATATTTT. It encodes CASSLSGRGTGSENTIYF.

The gene calls are TRBV28 and TRBJ2-7; a weak D match, TRBD1 (6 bases). The V end lost 5 bases, the J end lost 4 bases, and 15 bases lay between the germline ends. Germline values: CDR1 MDHEN, CDR2 SYDVKM. The CDR3 is 14 residues long. The CDR3 sequence: CASSKGGIGYEQYF. The DNA for the CDR3 is TGTGCCAGCAGTAAAGGGGGAATAGGGTACGAGCAGTACTTC.

V is TRBV10-3 and J is TRBJ2-3, with D possibly TRBD2 on 5 matching bases. Trimming took 10 bases from V and 3 from J, leaving 11 bases between them. Germline V CDR1 and CDR2: ENHRY, SYGVKD. CDR3 length equals 12 residues. CDR3 residues: CANRGETDTQYF. The DNA of the CDR3 is TGTGCCAACCGGGGAGAGACAGATACGCAGTATTTT.

CDR3 sequence: CASSLDVPLSGRASTDTQYF. The CDR3 DNA is TGTGCCAGCAGCTTAGACGTCCCCCTAAGCGGGAGGGCTAGCACAGATACGCAGTATTTT. The chain links TRBV11-2 to TRBJ2-3, with 10 bases that match TRBD2. This CDR3 is built from 20 residues. Germline V gene sequence: CDR1 SGHAT, CDR2 FQNNGV. V lost 0 bases, J lost 0 bases, and 12 bases stayed unmatched.

The chain is built from TRBV4-2 and TRBJ2-3, with 13 bases that match TRBD2. Looked up from germline, CDR1 is LGHNA and CDR2 is YNFKEQ. V lost 4 bases, J lost 2 bases, and 6 bases stayed unmatched. The CDR3 loop spans 17 amino acids. The CDR3 DNA reads TGTGCCAGCAGCCCCCTACTAGCGGGAGGGGTCACAGATACGCAGTATTTT. Residues: CASSPLLAGGVTDTQYF.

This chain connects TRBV5-5 to TRBJ1-4, with unresolved D. CDR1 is SGHKS, CDR2 YYEKEE, per germline (reference sequence). The germline V and J ends were trimmed by 0 bases and 5 bases, with 8 bases remaining between them. The CDR3 contains 14 residues. In DNA form, the CDR3 reads TGTGCCAGCAGCTTGGCGGTCACAAATGAAAAACTGTTTTTT. The encoded protein is CASSLAVTNEKLFF.